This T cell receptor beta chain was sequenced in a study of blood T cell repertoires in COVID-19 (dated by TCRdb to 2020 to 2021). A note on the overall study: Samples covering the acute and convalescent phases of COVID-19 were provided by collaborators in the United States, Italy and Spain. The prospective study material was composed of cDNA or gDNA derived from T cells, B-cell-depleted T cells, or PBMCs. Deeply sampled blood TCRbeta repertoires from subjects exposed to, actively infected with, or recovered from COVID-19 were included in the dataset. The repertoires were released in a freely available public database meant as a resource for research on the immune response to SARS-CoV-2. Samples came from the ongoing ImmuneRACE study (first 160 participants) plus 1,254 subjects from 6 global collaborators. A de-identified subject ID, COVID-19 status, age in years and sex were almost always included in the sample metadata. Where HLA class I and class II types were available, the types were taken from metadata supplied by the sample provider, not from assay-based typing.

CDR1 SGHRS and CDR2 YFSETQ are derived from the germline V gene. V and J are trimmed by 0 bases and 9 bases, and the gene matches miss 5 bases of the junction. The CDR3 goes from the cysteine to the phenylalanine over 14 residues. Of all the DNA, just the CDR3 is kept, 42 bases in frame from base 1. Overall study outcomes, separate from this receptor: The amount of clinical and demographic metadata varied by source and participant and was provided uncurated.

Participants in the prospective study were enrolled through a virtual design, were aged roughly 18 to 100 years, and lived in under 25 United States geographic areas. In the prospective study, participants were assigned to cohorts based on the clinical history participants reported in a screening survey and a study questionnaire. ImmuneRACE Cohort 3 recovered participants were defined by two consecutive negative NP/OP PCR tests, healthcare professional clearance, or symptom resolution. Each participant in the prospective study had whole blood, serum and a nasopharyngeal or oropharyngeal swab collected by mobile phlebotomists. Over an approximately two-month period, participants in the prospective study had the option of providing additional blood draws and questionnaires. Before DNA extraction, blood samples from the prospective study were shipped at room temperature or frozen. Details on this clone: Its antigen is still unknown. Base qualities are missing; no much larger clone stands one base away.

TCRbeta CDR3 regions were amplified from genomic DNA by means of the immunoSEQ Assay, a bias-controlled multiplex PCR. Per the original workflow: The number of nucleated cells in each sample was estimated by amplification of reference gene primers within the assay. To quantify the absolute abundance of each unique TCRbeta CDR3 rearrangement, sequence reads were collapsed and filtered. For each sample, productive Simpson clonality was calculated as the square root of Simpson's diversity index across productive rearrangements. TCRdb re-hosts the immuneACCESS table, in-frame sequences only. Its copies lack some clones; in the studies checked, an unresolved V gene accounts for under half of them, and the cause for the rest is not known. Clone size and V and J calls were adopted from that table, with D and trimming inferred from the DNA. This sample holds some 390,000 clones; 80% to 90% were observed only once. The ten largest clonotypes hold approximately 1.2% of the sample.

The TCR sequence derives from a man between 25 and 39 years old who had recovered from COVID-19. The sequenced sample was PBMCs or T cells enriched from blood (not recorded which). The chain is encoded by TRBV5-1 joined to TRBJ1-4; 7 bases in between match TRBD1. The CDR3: CASSLGDRVQKLFF. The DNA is TGCGCCAGCAGCTTGGGAGACAGGGTTCAAAAACTGTTTTTT.